This TCR beta chain comes out of a study of post-analysis software for immune sequencing data. Prepared libraries of TCR beta cDNA carried unique molecular identifiers. MiXCR, run by TCRdb on the PCR reads, gives a single entry per CDR3 protein. The profile shows around 700,000 distinct CDR3 sequences, approximately 60% of them singletons. Notes on this clonotype: What it binds is unknown.

Study-level points and caveats: When patients were compared with controls, five TRBV segments were more frequent, TRBV5-6, TRBV5-1 and TRBV20-1 among them.

V shed 3 bases and J shed 3 bases, with 8 bases lying between them. CDR3 size: 13 residues. Germline V gene lookup returns CDR1 SGHTA and CDR2 FQGNSA. V is TRBV7-2 and J is TRBJ2-5; possible D gene TRBD1, 5 bases. The source is a girl aged 2-10 years with multiple sclerosis. Sequences were obtained from blood. The CDR3 coding sequence is TGTGCCAGCAGCTTCGTACAGGAAGAGACCCAGTACTTC. This codes for CASSFVQEETQYF.